This entry features one TCR beta chain sequence. The data were obtained in a study of control samples from healthy donors and cancer patients. The method was immunoSEQ multiplex PCR; TCRdb's version includes in-frame clones alone and lacks a portion of them. The table shows roughly 120,000 clones, with 90% to 95% occurring only once. V was cut by 5 bases and J by 1 base, with 12 bases left in between. CDR3 length: 15 amino acids. The germline V gene encodes CDR1 KGHDR and CDR2 SFDVKD. The sequenced material came from blood. The receptor was isolated from a woman aged 18-30 years in good health. The rearrangement joins TRBV24-1 to TRBJ2-3; D is unresolved. CDR3 protein: CATSVGQTGTDTQYF. The CDR3 DNA sequence: TGTGCCACCAGTGTTGGCCAGACCGGCACAGATACGCAGTATTTT.